One sample yielded the 24 T cell receptor beta chains listed below, sequenced in a study of response to subunit inactivated influenza vaccine. TCRdb reanalysed the RT-PCR reads using MiXCR and keeps one entry per CDR3 protein. This table holds a few hundred thousand distinct CDR3 sequences, about 14% found once. This specimen consisted of PBMCs from blood, obtained 11 to 12 days after vaccination. The source of these receptors is a man aged 45 to 65 who received an inactivated influenza vaccine.

The chain is built from TRBV7-2 and TRBJ2-7, with 9 bases that match TRBD1. Germline V gives CDR1 SGHTA, CDR2 FQGNSA. After removal of 3 bases from V and 6 bases from J, the junction contained 9 bases not matched to a gene. The CDR3 consists of 15 residues. The CDR3 protein is CASSLSGQGPLEQYF. DNA of the CDR3: TGTGCCAGCAGCTTGTCCGGACAGGGGCCCCTCGAGCAGTACTTC.

The chain has TRBV7-3 and TRBJ2-7; 7 bases are a match to TRBD2. Germline V CDR1 and CDR2: SGHTA, FQGTGA. This CDR3 spans 15 amino acids. V lost 5 bases to trimming and J lost 5 bases; unmatched junction nucleotides: 12. The CDR3 reads CASSPQGGSNNEQYF. Written as DNA, the CDR3 is TGTGCCAGCAGCCCCCAGGGCGGGAGTAACAACGAGCAGTACTTC.

This clonotype came up a few times. V gene TRBV3-1 combines with J gene TRBJ2-5, with D possibly TRBD2 on 6 matching bases. CDR1 is LGHDT and CDR2 is YNNKEL in the germline V gene (reference sequence). V gave up 4 bases and J gave up 1 base, with 19 bases separating them. The CDR3 runs to 17 residues. This CDR3 is CASSPSGYREFQETQYF. As DNA, the CDR3 is TGTGCCAGCAGCCCCTCGGGTTATCGGGAGTTCCAAGAGACCCAGTACTTC.

There are a few counts of this clonotype. The chain is built from TRBV20-1 and TRBJ2-3; TRBD2 agrees at 13 bases. The trim removed 5 bases at V and 4 bases at J, leaving 6 bases unmatched. The CDR3 consists of 15 residues. Germline loops: CDR1 DFQATT, CDR2 SNEGSKA (reference sequence). The CDR3 loop is CSAPRTSGRADTQYF. CDR3 DNA: TGCAGTGCTCCTAGGACTAGCGGGAGAGCAGATACGCAGTATTTT.

In this sample, this clonotype turned up a few times. CDR3: CASSQEAGAVQFF. The CDR3 coding sequence is TGCGCCAGCAGCCAAGAGGCAGGGGCTGTGCAGTTCTTC. The V call is TRBV4-3, the J call TRBJ2-1; weak D call: TRBD1 (6 bases). V gave up 0 bases and J gave up 12 bases, with 12 bases separating them. The V gene's germline CDR1 is LGHNA and CDR2 YSLEER. CDR3 length: 13 amino acids.

This clonotype was seen repeatedly, ten times or more. The V call is TRBV5-6, the J call TRBJ2-7; the match to TRBD2 covers 7 bases. Germline V lookup: CDR1 SGHDT, CDR2 YYEEEE. V shed 4 bases, J shed 4 bases, and the junction held 14 bases outside the gene matches. This CDR3 spans 16 amino acids. DNA for the CDR3: TGTGCCAGCAGCATCCCTGCTGGCGGGAGTGGGTACGAGCAGTACTTC. It encodes CASSIPAGGSGYEQYF.

This clonotype was found a few times. This chain uses TRBV7-8 with TRBJ2-7, with D maybe TRBD1 (5 bases). V was cut by 3 bases and J by 4 bases, with 10 bases left in between. Germline CDR1 reads SGHVS; CDR2 reads FQNEAQ. The CDR3 is 13 amino acids. CDR3: CASSLDTLYEQYF. In nucleotides, the CDR3 is TGTGCCAGCAGCTTGGACACCCTGTACGAGCAGTACTTC. The full variable domain, completed using reference TRBV7-8 and TRBJ2-7, is GAGVSQSPRYKVAKRGQDVALRCDPISGHVSLFWYQQALGQGPEFLTYFQNEAQLDKSGLPSDRFFAERPEGSVSTLKIQRTQQEDSAVYLCASSLDTLYEQYFGPGTRLTVT.

The gene calls are TRBV5-6 and TRBJ2-3, with 10 bases matching TRBD2. V was pared by 3 bases and J by 4 bases, with 2 bases of the junction left unmatched. This CDR3 has 14 residues. Germline assignment: CDR1 SGHDT and CDR2 YYEEEE. In nucleotides, the CDR3 is TGTGCCAGCAGCTCCGGGACTAGCGCAGATACGCAGTATTTT. It yields the protein CASSSGTSADTQYF.

The chain recombines TRBV28 with TRBJ2-1; D not certain. Trimming shortened V by 7 bases and J by 4 bases, and 17 bases separated the two germline ends. The CDR3 is 15 amino acids. Looked up from germline, CDR1 is MDHEN and CDR2 is SYDVKM. The CDR3 nucleotides read TGTGCCAGCATATCCGGTCTTGGAGATTACAATGAGCAGTTCTTC. It specifies CASISGLGDYNEQFF.

This clonotype was recorded a few times. This rearrangement joins TRBV5-1 to TRBJ2-3; 8 nucleotides match TRBD2. Losses at the gene ends were 3 bases for V and 8 bases for J; bases not matched to a gene: 14. The V gene's germline CDR1 is SGHRS and CDR2 YFSETQ. The CDR3 extends over 16 amino acids. The CDR3 loop is CASSSLLAEGEGTQYF. Written as DNA, the CDR3 is TGCGCCAGCAGCTCCCTACTAGCGGAGGGGGAGGGTACGCAGTATTTT.

This clonotype was counted many times. V gene TRBV29-1 combines with J gene TRBJ2-3, with a tentative D call TRBD2 (6 bases). This CDR3 is built from 15 residues. Trimming took 3 bases from V and 8 from J, leaving 21 bases between them. From germline, CDR1 is SQVTM and CDR2 ANQGSEA. CDR3 residues: CSVDQGYLVEGTQYF. The CDR3 DNA follows: TGCAGCGTTGACCAGGGATACCTGGTGGAGGGTACGCAGTATTTT.

The chain employs TRBV6-6 and TRBJ1-1; D unresolved. Trimming removed 10 bases at V and 4 bases at J, with 13 bases between. The CDR3 covers 12 residues. CDR1 and CDR2 (germline): MNHNY, SVGAGI (reference sequence). CDR3 region: CATGPAGTEAFF. DNA for the CDR3: TGTGCCACCGGGCCTGCCGGCACTGAAGCTTTCTTT.

The CDR3 loop is CASSLVGRGVVTDTQYF. DNA for the CDR3: TGCGCCAGCAGCTTGGTTGGACGGGGGGTGGTCACAGATACGCAGTATTTT. This chain connects TRBV5-1 to TRBJ2-3; 7 bases fit TRBD2. The ends lost 0 bases at V and 2 bases at J; junction bases unmatched: 9. The CDR3 runs to 17 residues. CDR1 is SGHRS, CDR2 YFSETQ, per germline.

This clonotype was seen more than once but under ten times. This sequence joins TRBV5-1 and TRBJ2-3, with D tentatively TRBD1 (5 bases). CDR1 and CDR2 from the germline V gene are SGHRS and YFSETQ. Trimming removed 3 bases at V and 3 bases at J, with 14 bases between. This CDR3 contains 15 residues. CDR3 bases: TGCGCCAGCAGCTACATTAGGGGAACTACAGATACGCAGTATTTT. This sequence encodes CASSYIRGTTDTQYF.

This clonotype has just a few counts. The chain couples TRBV5-1 to TRBJ2-5; no definite D call. This CDR3 is built from 13 residues. Per germline, CDR1 SGHRS and CDR2 YFSETQ. Trimming stripped 4 bases from V and 5 bases from J, with 12 bases between. The CDR3 spells CASSAEDWETQYF. CDR3 coding DNA: TGCGCCAGCAGCGCGGAAGATTGGGAGACCCAGTACTTC.

There are a few counts of this clonotype. The V gene is TRBV6-5, the J gene TRBJ2-3, with a weak D call TRBD1 (5 bases). The germline gives CDR1 MNHEY, CDR2 SVGAGI. This CDR3 has 15 residues. V lost 2 bases to trimming and J lost 4 bases, with 13 bases between them. For the CDR3, the DNA is TGTGCCAGCAGTTACGGCAGGGTAGGAGCAGATACGCAGTATTTT. Protein sequence: CASSYGRVGADTQYF.

This clonotype was counted a few times. The chain couples TRBV4-3 to TRBJ2-1; D not resolved. The germline CDR1 and CDR2 sequences are LGHNA and YSLEER. With 0 bases removed from V and 5 bases from J, the gap between germline ends came to 8 bases. This CDR3 has 14 amino acids. CDR3: CASSQDFVDNEQFF. DNA of the CDR3: TGCGCCAGCAGCCAAGATTTCGTCGACAATGAGCAGTTCTTC.

The chain employs TRBV4-2 and TRBJ2-3; TRBD2 matches 8 bases. The trim removed 1 base at V and 3 bases at J, leaving 6 bases unmatched. The germline gives CDR1 LGHNA, CDR2 YNFKEQ. The length of the CDR3 is 16 residues. CDR3 protein: CASSQGLATTTDTQYF. For the CDR3, the DNA is TGTGCCAGCAGCCAAGGACTAGCGACAACGACAGATACGCAGTATTTT.

A single count supports this clonotype. The V gene is TRBV6-2 or TRBV6-3, the J gene TRBJ2-7; D possibly uses TRBD1 or TRBD2 (7 bases each). Germline assignment: CDR1 MNHEY and CDR2 SVGEGT. The germline V and J ends were trimmed by 7 bases and 7 bases, with 20 bases remaining between them. The CDR3 sequence is 14 residues long. CDR3 sequence: CASIKLGTAGEQYF. The CDR3 nucleotides are TGTGCCAGCATCAAGCTCGGGACAGCGGGGGAGCAGTACTTC.

The chain links TRBV12-3 or TRBV12-4 to TRBJ2-2; the match to TRBD2 covers 10 bases. Trimming removed 6 bases from V and 2 bases from J; junction bases left unmatched: 6. This CDR3 has 16 residues. CDR3: CASRNLAGVNTGELFF. The CDR3 DNA is TGTGCCAGCAGGAACCTAGCGGGAGTAAACACCGGGGAGCTGTTTTTT.

The chain is built from TRBV12-3 or TRBV12-4 and TRBJ2-4, with 8 bases identical to TRBD1. CDR3 length: 18 residues. Trimming removed 2 bases from V and 1 base from J; junction bases left unmatched: 10. The CDR3: CASSLRIGTGGAKNIQYF. The CDR3 DNA is TGTGCCAGCAGTTTAAGGATAGGGACAGGAGGGGCCAAAAACATTCAGTACTTC.

V usage is TRBV5-1 and J usage is TRBJ2-7; 8 bases agree with TRBD1. Looked up from germline, CDR1 is SGHRS and CDR2 is YFSETQ. This CDR3 spans 12 amino acids. V gave up 2 bases and J gave up 5 bases; unmatched junction bases: 0. The chain's CDR3 is CASSLQGDEQYF. The CDR3 nucleotides read TGCGCCAGCAGCTTACAGGGGGACGAGCAGTACTTC. The full variable domain, its missing parts supplied by reference TRBV5-1 and TRBJ2-7, is KAGVTQTPRYLIKTRGQQVTLSCSPISGHRSVSWYQQTPGQGLQFLFEYFSETQRNKGNFPGRFSGRQFSNSRSEMNVSTLELGDSALYLCASSLQGDEQYFGPGTRLTVT.

This clonotype has only a few counts. This chain joins TRBV7-7 and TRBJ2-5; D gene uncertain. V lost 1 base and J lost 3, with 12 bases in between. Germline loops: CDR1 SSHAT, CDR2 FNYEAQ (reference sequence). CDR3 size: 15 residues. The CDR3 protein is CASSLGGTSKETQYF. The CDR3 DNA sequence: TGTGCCAGCAGCTTAGGGGGTACTTCGAAAGAGACCCAGTACTTC.

This clonotype was counted at least ten times. CDR3 sequence: CASSQVSAGASYEQYF. CDR3 bases: TGCGCCAGCAGCCAAGTCTCGGCAGGGGCTTCCTACGAGCAGTACTTC. The gene calls are TRBV4-1 and TRBJ2-7, with TRBD1 as a possible D gene (6 bases). The CDR3 is made up of 16 amino acids. CDR1 is MGHRA and CDR2 is YSYEKL in the germline V gene. V was pared by 1 base and J by 1 base, with 14 bases between.